This TCR beta chain was sequenced for a study of blood T cell repertoires in COVID-19. Study-level information: Spain, Italy and the United States supplied samples that represented acute and convalescent COVID-19.

TCRdb keeps only in-frame clones here, not all; method: immunoSEQ multiplex PCR. The top ten clones hold roughly 5.6% of a sample with 150,000 to 200,000 clones, approximately 88% of them seen once. The CDR3 has 16 residues. Trimming cost V 4 bases and J 5 bases; bases outside gene matches: 5. Per germline, CDR1 SEHNR and CDR2 FQNEAQ (reference sequence). The participants were between 18 and 89 years old and came from some 23 US areas. Exposed enrollees had met someone with a PCR-confirmed or clinician-diagnosed COVID-19 case at some point within the 2 weeks before study entry. This chain joins TRBV7-9 and TRBJ2-3; 14 bases match TRBD2. This sequence was found in an older man who had been exposed to COVID-19. The sequenced sample consisted of PBMCs or T cells enriched from blood (not recorded which). CDR3 loop: CASSSTSGGAGDTQYF. The CDR3 DNA sequence: TGTGCCAGCAGCTCGACTAGCGGGGGGGCAGGAGATACGCAGTATTTT.